One and the same sample provided the 24 T cell receptor beta chains below, sequenced in a study of blood T cell repertoires in COVID-19. TCRdb keeps only in-frame clones here, not all; method: immunoSEQ multiplex PCR. The repertoire has more than 250,000 clones, about 90% of them found once; the top ten carry around 2.1%. The sequencing sample was made of peripheral blood. The receptors were gathered from a woman aged 25 to 39 who had recovered from COVID-19.

V is TRBV5-1 and J is TRBJ2-5, with 9 nucleotides matching TRBD1. Per the germline V gene, CDR1 is SGHRS and CDR2 is YFSETQ. CDR3 length equals 16 residues. The V segment lost 4 bases and the J segment 3 bases; nucleotides outside the gene matches: 10. The CDR3 DNA is TGCGCCAGCAGCCCGGGACAGGGCAATGAAAAAGAGACCCAGTACTTC. This translates into CASSPGQGNEKETQYF.

The table lists this clone with a count of one. The chain couples TRBV5-6 to TRBJ2-5; 8 bases are a match to TRBD1. The germline V gene encodes CDR1 SGHDT and CDR2 YYEEEE. The junction had 15 bases not matched to a gene; V was cut back by 1 base and J by 4 bases. The CDR3 is made up of 18 amino acids. The CDR3 spells CASSLRVLTGVPRETQYF. For the CDR3, the DNA is TGTGCCAGCAGCTTGAGAGTTTTGACAGGGGTCCCTCGAGAGACCCAGTACTTC.

This clone was counted a few times. CDR3: CASSLDWGLRDAFF. The CDR3 DNA reads as TGTGCCAGCAGTTTGGACTGGGGGCTACGGGATGCTTTCTTT. This rearrangement joins TRBV27 to TRBJ1-1, with D maybe TRBD1 (6 bases). Germline V gives CDR1 MNHEY, CDR2 SMNVEV (reference sequence). V lost 3 bases and J lost 11, with 19 bases in between. The CDR3 runs to 14 residues.

This clone was detected ten times or more. Different DNA sequences within this sample yield the same CDR3. The chain couples TRBV18 to TRBJ2-7; a weak D match, TRBD1 (6 bases). Germline V gene data show CDR1 as KGHSH and CDR2 as LQKENI. The V and J ends lost 3 bases and 2 bases respectively, with 8 bases between them. The CDR3 sequence is 13 residues long. This CDR3 is CASSPGQTYEQYF. The CDR3 DNA reads TGTGCCAGCTCACCTGGACAGACCTACGAGCAGTACTTC. Full variable domain (missing parts from reference TRBV18 and TRBJ2-7): NAGVMQNPRHLVRRRGQEARLRCSPMKGHSHVYWYRQLPEEGLKFMVYLQKENIIDESGMPKERFSAEFPKEGPSILRIQQVVRGDSAAYFCASSPGQTYEQYFGPGTRLTVT.

V gene TRBV28 combines with J gene TRBJ2-3; weak D call: TRBD1 (5 bases). V lost 6 bases and J lost 6, with 16 bases in between. Germline CDR1 is MDHEN and CDR2 is SYDVKM. This CDR3 spans 14 amino acids. This CDR3 reads CASSFDSPDDTQYF. The CDR3 DNA reads as TGTGCCAGCAGCTTCGACAGTCCCGATGATACGCAGTATTTT.

This clone was observed a single time. The chain carries TRBV19 and TRBJ2-2; possible D gene TRBD1, 6 bases. This CDR3 spans 15 amino acids. Germline assignment: CDR1 LNHDA and CDR2 SQIVND (reference sequence). V lost 6 bases to trimming and J lost 7 bases, with 18 bases between them. CDR3 amino acids: CASRIQTGKGGELFF. CDR3 DNA sequence: TGTGCCAGTAGGATCCAAACAGGGAAGGGCGGGGAGCTGTTTTTT. The whole variable domain, remainder taken from reference TRBV19 and TRBJ2-2, is DGGITQSPKYLFRKEGQNVTLSCEQNLNHDAMYWYRQDPGQGLRLIYYSQIVNDFQKGDIAEGYSVSREKKESFPLTVTSAQKNPTAFYLCASRIQTGKGGELFFGEGSRLTVL.

The rearrangement joins TRBV4-3 to TRBJ2-7; TRBD2 matches 14 bases. Germline CDR1 reads LGHNA; CDR2 reads YSLEER. The CDR3 sequence is 15 residues long. V shed 2 bases and J 6 bases; nucleotides not matched to a gene: 3. The CDR3 spells CASSQLGLAGAEQYF. The CDR3 nucleotides read TGCGCCAGCAGCCAATTGGGACTAGCGGGAGCCGAGCAGTACTTC.

The chain couples TRBV4-2 to TRBJ2-7; no clear D gene. The CDR3 extends over 15 amino acids. In germline, CDR1 is LGHNA, CDR2 YNFKEQ. The V gene lost 1 base and the J gene lost 7 bases, with 17 bases spanning the gap. CDR3 bases: TGTGCCAGCAGCCAAGTAGAATCCGATTCGCGGGAGCAGTACTTC. Translation: CASSQVESDSREQYF.

The chain joins TRBV11-2 to TRBJ1-2; a possible D gene is TRBD1 (6 bases). CDR3 length: 15 residues. Between the trimmed V and J ends, which lost 2 bases and 4 bases, there was a span of 14 bases. Germline loops: CDR1 SGHAT, CDR2 FQNNGV. CDR3 region: CASSLSRGPRYGYTF. CDR3 DNA: TGTGCCAGCAGCTTAAGCAGGGGACCCCGCTATGGCTACACCTTC. The entire variable domain, with the rest obtained from reference TRBV11-2 and TRBJ1-2, is as follows: EAGVAQSPRYKIIEKRQSVAFWCNPISGHATLYWYQQILGQGPKLLIQFQNNGVVDDSQLPKDRFSAERLKGVDSTLKIQPAKLEDSAVYLCASSLSRGPRYGYTFGSGTRLTVV.

V gene TRBV19 combines with J gene TRBJ1-2, with D unresolved. V was clipped by 6 bases and J by 7 bases, with 12 bases between them. Germline assignment: CDR1 LNHDA and CDR2 SQIVND (reference sequence). CDR3 size: 12 residues. CDR3 loop: CASRRKIGGYTF. The CDR3 nucleotides are TGTGCCAGTAGGCGGAAGATAGGTGGCTACACCTTC.

The J gene is TRBJ2-1, the V gene TRBV5-1; 8 bases map to TRBD1. V lost 4 bases and J lost 1; bases outside the gene matches: 4. This CDR3 contains 15 residues. Germline CDR1 is SGHRS and CDR2 is YFSETQ. In DNA, the CDR3 is TGCGCCAGCAGCCCCACAGGGGGGTCCTACAATGAGCAGTTCTTC. Residues: CASSPTGGSYNEQFF.

The rearrangement links TRBV7-9 to TRBJ1-1, with D possibly TRBD1 on 5 matching bases. The CDR3 sequence is 13 residues long. V was trimmed by 4 bases and J by 4 bases, leaving 10 bases between them. In germline, CDR1 is SEHNR, CDR2 FQNEAQ (reference sequence). The chain's CDR3 is CASSYQGGTEAFF. The CDR3, as DNA: TGTGCCAGCAGCTACCAGGGTGGCACTGAAGCTTTCTTT. The full variable domain, with the rest looked up from reference TRBV7-9 and TRBJ1-1, is DTGVSQNPRHKITKRGQNVTFRCDPISEHNRLYWYRQTLGQGPEFLTYFQNEAQLEKSRLLSDRFSAERPKGSFSTLEIQRTEQGDSAMYLCASSYQGGTEAFFGQGTRLTVV.

The CDR3 sequence: CASSYWTGTGELFF. CDR3 nucleotide sequence: TGTGCCAGCAGTTATTGGACAGGGACCGGGGAGCTGTTTTTT. The chain links TRBV6-6 to TRBJ2-2, with TRBD1 matching over 8 bases. CDR1 and CDR2 from the germline V gene are MNHNY and SVGAGI (reference sequence). The CDR3 runs to 14 residues. The trim removed 3 bases at V and 5 bases at J, leaving 2 bases unmatched.

This clone occurred once. The rearrangement joins TRBV6-1 to TRBJ1-2; D gene ambiguous. This CDR3 spans 16 amino acids. CDR1 is MNHNS and CDR2 is SASEGT in the germline V gene. Between the trimmed V and J ends, which lost 2 bases and 8 bases, there was a span of 21 bases. This chain's CDR3 is CASSEWFLGGDGGYTF. The DNA for the CDR3 is TGTGCCAGCAGTGAATGGTTTTTGGGCGGGGATGGGGGCTACACCTTC.

This sequence joins TRBV7-2 and TRBJ2-3; tentatively, D is TRBD1 (8 bases). The CDR3 sequence is 15 residues long. CDR1 SGHTA and CDR2 FQGNSA come from the germline V gene. V lost 5 bases and J 5 bases, leaving 17 bases between the germline ends. Here the CDR3 DNA reads TGTGCCAGCAGCCCCAGACAGGGGAGGGGAGATACGCAGTATTTT. This encodes CASSPRQGRGDTQYF. The whole variable domain, remainder taken from reference TRBV7-2 and TRBJ2-3, is GAGVSQSPSNKVTEKGKDVELRCDPISGHTALYWYRQSLGQGLEFLIYFQGNSAPDKSGLPSDRFSAERTGGSVSTLTIQRTQQEDSAVYLCASSPRQGRGDTQYFGPGTRLTVL.

This clone was observed a few times. The chain recombines TRBV14 with TRBJ2-1; TRBD1 might be the D (6 bases). The germline V gene has CDR1 SGHDN and CDR2 FVKESK. The CDR3 has 16 amino acids. V gave up 6 bases and J gave up 3 bases, with 18 bases separating them. The CDR3 spells CASSRRGSNGYNEQFF. As DNA, the CDR3 is TGTGCCAGCAGTCGCAGGGGATCTAATGGCTACAATGAGCAGTTCTTC. Using reference TRBV14 and TRBJ2-1 for the parts outside the CDR3, the full variable domain is EAGVTQFPSHSVIEKGQTVTLRCDPISGHDNLYWYRRVMGKEIKFLLHFVKESKQDESGMPNNRFLAERTGGTYSTLKVQPAELEDSGVYFCASSRRGSNGYNEQFFGPGTRLTVL.

V gene TRBV4-1 combines with J gene TRBJ1-2; D unclear. The germline V and J ends were trimmed by 0 bases and 6 bases, with 8 bases remaining between them. Per the germline V gene, CDR1 is MGHRA and CDR2 is YSYEKL. The CDR3 contains 13 residues. In DNA, the CDR3 is TGCGCCAGCAGCCAAGACCGAGGGAATGGCTACACCTTC. This encodes CASSQDRGNGYTF.

The chain uses TRBV11-3 and TRBJ2-2, with D tentatively TRBD2 (6 bases). The CDR3 length is 15 residues. The V gene lost 1 base and the J gene lost 1 base, with 7 bases spanning the gap. CDR1 and CDR2 (germline): SGHNT, YENEEA. Here the CDR3 reads CASSLGTKNTGELFF. DNA for the CDR3: TGTGCCAGCAGCTTAGGGACTAAGAACACCGGGGAGCTGTTTTTT.

The V call is TRBV18, the J call TRBJ2-4; TRBD1 aligns across 9 bases. The CDR3 covers 15 residues. Germline V gene data show CDR1 as KGHSH and CDR2 as LQKENI. V trimming: 3 bases; J trimming: 5 bases; junction bases outside the gene matches: 5. In DNA form, the CDR3 reads TGTGCCAGCTCACCCGGGACAGGGTATCAAAACATTCAGTACTTC. It codes for CASSPGTGYQNIQYF.

The V and J genes are TRBV5-1 and TRBJ1-1; 7 bases agree with TRBD1. This CDR3 is built from 15 residues. Germline-derived CDR1 and CDR2 are SGHRS and YFSETQ. Trimming cost V 0 bases and J 4 bases; bases outside gene matches: 6. CDR3 amino acids: CASSLEGASGTEAFF. The CDR3 nucleotides read TGCGCCAGCAGCTTGGAGGGGGCCAGTGGCACTGAAGCTTTCTTT.

The rearrangement links TRBV29-1 to TRBJ1-4; TRBD1 matches 7 bases. CDR3 length: 14 amino acids. CDR1 is SQVTM, CDR2 ANQGSEA, per germline. V shed 7 bases, J shed 1 base, and the junction held 6 bases outside the gene matches. The CDR3 DNA reads as TGCAGCGCCAGCCAGGGGGGAACTAATGAAAAACTGTTTTTT. Translated: CSASQGGTNEKLFF.

The genes are TRBV5-6 and TRBJ1-1, with a weak D call TRBD1 (5 bases). Germline V gives CDR1 SGHDT, CDR2 YYEEEE. The CDR3 totals 14 residues. The ends were cut back, 6 bases at V and 0 bases at J, with 12 bases in the middle. CDR3 coding DNA: TGTGCCAGCAACTACGCAGGGCTGAACACTGAAGCTTTCTTT. This sequence encodes CASNYAGLNTEAFF.

The chain joins TRBV12-3 or TRBV12-4 to TRBJ1-1; D unresolved. The CDR3 totals 13 residues. Trimming removed 2 bases at V and 5 bases at J, with 9 bases between. The CDR3 spells CASSLLPGTEAFF. The CDR3, as DNA: TGTGCCAGCAGTTTACTCCCCGGGACTGAAGCTTTCTTT.

The V call is TRBV2, the J call TRBJ2-3; 7 nucleotides match TRBD1. CDR3 size: 14 residues. J gave up 6 bases and V 5 bases, and 8 bases lay outside the gene matches. Germline V gives CDR1 SNHLY, CDR2 FYNNEI. In DNA form, the CDR3 reads TGTGCCAGCAGTCAACAGGGGTATCTGGATACGCAGTATTTT. As protein: CASSQQGYLDTQYF. Complete variable domain (other parts from reference TRBV2 and TRBJ2-3): EPEVTQTPSHQVTQMGQEVILRCVPISNHLYFYWYRQILGQKVEFLVSFYNNEISEKSEIFDDQFSVERPDGSNFTLKIRSTKLEDSAMYFCASSQQGYLDTQYFGPGTRLTVL.